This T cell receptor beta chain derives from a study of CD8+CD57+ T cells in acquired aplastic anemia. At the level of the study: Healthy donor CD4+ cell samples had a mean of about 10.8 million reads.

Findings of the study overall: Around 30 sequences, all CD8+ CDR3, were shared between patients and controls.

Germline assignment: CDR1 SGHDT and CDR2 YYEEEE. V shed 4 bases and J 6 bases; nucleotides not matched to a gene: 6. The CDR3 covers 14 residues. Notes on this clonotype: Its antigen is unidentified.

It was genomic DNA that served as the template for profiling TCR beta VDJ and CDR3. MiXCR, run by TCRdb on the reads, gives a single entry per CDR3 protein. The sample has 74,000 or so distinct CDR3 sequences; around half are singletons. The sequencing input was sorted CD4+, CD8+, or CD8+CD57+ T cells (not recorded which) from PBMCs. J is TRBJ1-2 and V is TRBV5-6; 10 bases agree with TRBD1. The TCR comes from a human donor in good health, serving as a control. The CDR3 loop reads CASSPGTGVHGYTF. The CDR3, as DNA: TGTGCCAGCAGCCCCGGGACAGGGGTCCATGGCTACACCTTC.